In its sample, the clone carrying this T cell receptor beta chain was seen a few times. This entry comes from a study of post-analysis software for immune sequencing data. Every TCR beta cDNA library bore unique molecular identifiers. Via MiXCR, TCRdb re-called the PCR reads, giving one row per CDR3 protein. The table has hundreds of thousands of distinct CDR3 sequences, 35% to 45% seen once; the top ten hold approximately 7.1%. The source is a girl aged 2-15 years with multiple sclerosis. Sequencing input: blood.

DNA of the CDR3: TGTGCCAGCAGTTTGGGGGCTGAGCAGTTCTTC. Translation: CASSLGAEQFF. This chain connects TRBV6-2 or TRBV6-3 to TRBJ2-1, with D possibly matching TRBD1 (6 bases). The CDR3 extends over 11 amino acids. Trimming took off 4 bases at V and 9 bases at J, with 7 bases between the two ends. From germline, CDR1 is MNHEY and CDR2 SVGEGT.